One and the same sample provided the 5 T cell receptor beta chains below, sequenced in a study of breast tumors, draining lymph nodes, adjacent tissues. Breast cancer patients provided tissue from their axillary draining lymph nodes. A single record per CDR3 protein comes from TCRdb applying MiXCR to the multiplex PCR reads. The table has over 70,000 distinct CDR3 sequences, over 25% seen once; the top ten hold over 8%. Input material: axillary lymph node tissue. The receptors originated from a female donor with breast cancer. Some clones in this sample may be carry-over from other donors' samples.

To note about this clonotype: With a much larger clone just one base away, this may be a read error. The V and J genes are TRBV3-1 and TRBJ2-1, with D unresolved. The CDR3 is 15 residues long. Germline values: CDR1 LGHDT, CDR2 YNNKEL (reference sequence). The CDR3 nucleotides are TGTGCCAGCAGCCGGGCCCTCCGCTCCTACAATGAGCAGTCCTTC. Its translation is CASSRALRSYNEQSF.

The rearrangement joins TRBV7-9 to TRBJ2-3, with 8 bases aligning to TRBD1. Germline loops: CDR1 SEHNR, CDR2 FQNEAQ (reference sequence). V dropped 5 bases and J dropped 9; count of bases not matched to a gene: 22. The CDR3 totals 18 residues. The DNA for the CDR3 is TGTGCCAGCAGCCAATCCGGGACAGGTTTCCGGCGGGTCGGCACGCAGTATTTT. Translation gives CASSQSGTGFRRVGTQYF.

At least ten counts were recorded for this clonotype. One base away lies a much larger clone, so this may be a sequencing read error. J is TRBJ1-2 and V is TRBV2, with D perhaps TRBD1 (5 bases). This CDR3 spans 13 amino acids. The germline V gene has CDR1 SNHLY and CDR2 FYNNEI. Trimming cost V 3 bases and J 5 bases, with 10 bases left between them. As DNA, the CDR3 is TGTGCCAGCAGTGACGGGCAGGGTTATGGCTACACCTTC. This translates into CASSDGQGYGYTF.

This clonotype was seen ten or more times. J is TRBJ2-7 and V is TRBV2; a weak D match, TRBD2 (6 bases). Germline V gene data show CDR1 as SNHLY and CDR2 as FYNNEI. V lost 1 base to trimming and J lost 7 bases, with 17 bases between them. The CDR3 sequence is 15 residues long. CDR3 region: CASSEGGVPPGEQYF. Written as DNA, the CDR3 is TGTGCCAGCAGTGAAGGCGGGGTACCACCTGGGGAGCAGTACTTC.

This clonotype was counted at least ten times. The rearrangement uses TRBV11-2 and TRBJ1-6; D call uncertain. Trimming took off 0 bases at V and 11 bases at J, with 8 bases between the two ends. Germline V gene data show CDR1 as SGHAT and CDR2 as FQNNGV. CDR3 length: 13 residues. Written as DNA, the CDR3 is TGTGCCAGCAGCTTAGAGGGGTTCGCACCCCTCCACTTT. Translation gives CASSLEGFAPLHF.